The clone carrying this T cell receptor beta chain showed up just a few times. The data derive from a study of blood T cell repertoires in COVID-19. Whole-study context: Specimens from acute and convalescent COVID-19 originated in the United States, Italy and Spain. The analysed material was cDNA or gDNA that came from T cells, B-cell-depleted T cells, or PBMCs.

This CDR3 has 15 amino acids. Germline V CDR1 and CDR2: SGHDT, YYEEEE. The junction had 6 bases not matched to a gene; V was cut back by 2 bases and J by 5 bases. Authors' analysis steps: Nucleated cell number was recorded as an estimate derived from reference gene primer amplification. Method: immunoSEQ multiplex PCR; TCRdb's copy keeps in-frame clones and lacks some. V, J and clone size are those of that table, while D and trimming were read from the DNA. Counted here are approximately 310,000 clones, 87% occurring once; the ten biggest clones make up about 7.8%. The sample was peripheral blood. This TCR was sampled from a woman in her forties or fifties who had recovered from COVID-19. The rearrangement joins TRBV5-6 to TRBJ2-1, with 8 bases aligning to TRBD2. Written as DNA, the CDR3 is TGTGCCAGCAGCTTAGGCGGGGGGCCCCACAATGAGCAGTTCTTC. Amino acids: CASSLGGGPHNEQFF.